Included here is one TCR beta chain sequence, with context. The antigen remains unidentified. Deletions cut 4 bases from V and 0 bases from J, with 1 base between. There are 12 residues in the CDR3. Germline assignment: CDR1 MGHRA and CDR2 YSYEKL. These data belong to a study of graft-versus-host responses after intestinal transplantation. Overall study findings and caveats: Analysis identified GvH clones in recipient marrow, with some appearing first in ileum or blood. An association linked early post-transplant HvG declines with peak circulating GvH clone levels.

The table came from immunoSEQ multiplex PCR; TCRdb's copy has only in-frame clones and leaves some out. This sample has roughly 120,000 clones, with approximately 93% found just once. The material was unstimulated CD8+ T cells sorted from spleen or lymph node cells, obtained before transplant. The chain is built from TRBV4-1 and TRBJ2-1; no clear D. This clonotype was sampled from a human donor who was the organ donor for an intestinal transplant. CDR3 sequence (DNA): TGCGCCAGCAGCCCCTCCTACAATGAGCAGTTCTTC. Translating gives CASSPSYNEQFF.